This is a list of T cell receptor beta chains from one sample in a study of regulatory T cells in long-lasting Graves disease. TCRdb re-called the multiplex PCR reads with MiXCR, one entry per CDR3 protein. The repertoire has roughly 560,000 distinct CDR3 sequences, about 15% of them found once; the top ten carry about 25%. These data are also associated with another study on T cells in Graves' hyperthyroidism and ophthalmopathy.

Sequencing used peripheral blood mononuclear cells (PBMCs), obtained at new diagnosis, from a patient treated with antithyroid drugs. These receptors were collected from a woman aged 35-65 years with Graves disease. Each CDR3 is given with its conserved first and last residue. Each record gives: J gene, clone size, D gene, V gene, CDR3 protein, CDR3 DNA. D genes are given only for firm matches. Rows may omit the clone size; those that give it use once, few, many or a size class.

>TRBJ1-1|few|TRBD1|TRBV12-3/TRBV12-4
CASSPGQGSSTEAFF
TGTGCCAGCAGTCCAGGACAGGGAAGTTCCACTGAAGCTTTCTTT
>TRBJ1-5|many|TRBD1|TRBV5-6
CASSQDRADQPQHF
TGTGCCAGCAGCCAAGACAGGGCCGATCAGCCCCAGCATTTT
>TRBJ1-6|-|-|TRBV10-3
CAISEFNLGSPLHF
TGTGCCATCAGTGAGTTTAACCTAGGGTCACCCCTCCACTTT
>TRBJ2-2|-|TRBD2|TRBV2
CASRVLAGGGTGELFF
TGTGCCAGCAGGGTACTAGCGGGGGGGGGCACCGGGGAGCTGTTTTTT
>TRBJ1-5|few|TRBD1|TRBV7-3
CASSYRPTGTVSNQPQHF
TGTGCCAGCAGCTACCGACCTACCGGGACAGTTAGCAATCAGCCCCAGCATTTT
>TRBJ2-7|many|-|TRBV3-1
CASTGDGYEQYF
TGTGCCAGCACAGGGGATGGCTACGAGCAGTACTTC
>TRBJ1-2|-|-|TRBV13
CASSSNNYGYTF
TGTGCCAGCAGCTCCAATAACTATGGCTACACCTTC
>TRBJ1-6|-|-|TRBV11-2
CVSSLGFTSPLHF
TGTGTCAGCAGCTTAGGTTTCACTTCACCCCTCCACTTT
>TRBJ1-1|many|-|TRBV18
CASSLLGRSMNTEAFF
TGTGCCAGCTCACTTCTCGGACGCTCTATGAACACTGAAGCTTTCTTT
>TRBJ1-5|-|TRBD1|TRBV20-1
CSAMDRGRVSNQPQHF
TGCAGTGCTATGGACAGGGGAAGGGTAAGCAATCAGCCCCAGCATTTT
>TRBJ2-7|many|TRBD2|TRBV12-3/TRBV12-4
CASSLLAYEQYF
TGTGCCAGCAGTCTACTAGCGTACGAGCAGTACTTC
>TRBJ1-1|few|TRBD1|TRBV7-9
CAATYTGTDYLTPQAFF
TGTGCCGCAACGTATACCGGGACAGACTATTTGACTCCCCAAGCTTTCTTT
>TRBJ1-5|many|-|TRBV12-3/TRBV12-4
CASNGGGGSNQPQHF
TGTGCCAGTAACGGCGGGGGGGGTAGCAATCAGCCCCAGCATTTT
>TRBJ2-6|-|TRBD1|TRBV7-9
CASSLAQGTGANVLTF
TGTGCCAGCAGCCTCGCACAGGGGACTGGGGCCAACGTCCTGACTTTC
>TRBJ2-7|few|TRBD2|TRBV7-8
CASSLAGTSGGANEQYF
TGTGCCAGCAGCTTAGCCGGGACTAGCGGGGGGGCCAACGAGCAGTACTTC
>TRBJ2-1|many|TRBD2|TRBV24-1
CATSDTGLAGGLHEQFF
TGTGCCACCAGTGATACTGGACTAGCGGGGGGCCTCCATGAGCAGTTCTTC
>TRBJ2-3|many|TRBD2|TRBV28
CASSTVALRGTPSTDTQYF
TGTGCCAGCAGTACCGTGGCGTTGCGGGGGACGCCTTCCACAGATACGCAGTATTTT
>TRBJ1-5|many|-|TRBV6-1
CASSVDQPQHF
TGTGCCAGCAGTGTCGATCAGCCCCAGCATTTT
>TRBJ2-7|many|TRBD1|TRBV7-9
CASSPTGRRNSYEQYF
TGTGCCAGCAGCCCGACAGGGCGGAGGAACTCCTACGAGCAGTACTTC
>TRBJ1-1|many|-|TRBV5-1
CASSLTPPLQPEAFF
TGCGCCAGCAGCTTGACACCTCCTCTCCAACCTGAAGCTTTCTTT
>TRBJ2-1|many|-|TRBV3-1
CASSTLSSYNEQFF
TGTGCCAGCAGCACCCTGAGCTCCTACAATGAGCAGTTCTTC
>TRBJ2-2|-|-|TRBV20-1
CSLQGGNTGELFF
TGCAGTCTCCAGGGTGGGAACACCGGGGAGCTGTTTTTT
>TRBJ1-2|many|-|TRBV6-5
CASSYKEPYGYTF
TGTGCCAGCAGTTACAAGGAGCCCTATGGCTACACCTTC
>TRBJ2-5|-|-|TRBV4-1
CASSKWGGVVETQYF
TGCGCCAGCAGCAAGTGGGGGGGCGTTGTTGAGACCCAGTACTTC
>TRBJ2-1|few|TRBD2|TRBV29-1
CSVEVGLAGAYNEQFF
TGCAGCGTTGAAGTCGGACTAGCGGGGGCCTACAATGAGCAGTTCTTC
>TRBJ2-7|few|-|TRBV2
CASSEKGGNYKQYF
TGTGCCAGCAGTGAAAAAGGGGGAAATTATAAGCAGTACTTC
>TRBJ2-5|many|-|TRBV2
CASSLRRGEETQYF
TGTGCCAGCAGTCTAAGGAGGGGGGAAGAGACCCAGTACTTC
>TRBJ1-2|few|-|TRBV7-9
CASSSVKGLHGYTF
TGTGCCAGCAGCTCAGTCAAGGGACTCCATGGCTACACCTTC
>TRBJ1-2|-|-|TRBV10-1
CASSEFREGGYTF
TGCGCCAGCAGTGAGTTCCGGGAAGGAGGCTACACCTTC
>TRBJ1-2|-|-|TRBV6-1
CASSGAAENYGYTF
TGTGCCAGCAGTGGAGCCGCAGAGAACTATGGCTACACCTTC
>TRBJ2-2|-|-|TRBV29-1
CSVKGGLYTGELFF
TGCAGCGTTAAAGGGGGGCTATACACCGGGGAGCTGTTTTTT
>TRBJ1-1|many|-|TRBV11-2
CASSPGRPPNTEAFF
TGTGCCAGCAGCCCCGGACGGCCCCCGAACACTGAAGCTTTCTTT
>TRBJ1-1|many|TRBD1|TRBV20-1
CSAVPDRAFTEAFF
TGCAGTGCTGTACCCGACAGGGCTTTCACTGAAGCTTTCTTT
>TRBJ2-5|many|TRBD1|TRBV7-9
CASSLGSGGETQYF
TGTGCCAGCAGCTTAGGTTCAGGGGGTGAGACCCAGTACTTC
>TRBJ2-7|-|-|TRBV28
CASSPPTRAPDYEQYF
TGTGCCAGCAGCCCCCCGACGAGGGCCCCAGACTACGAGCAGTACTTC
>TRBJ2-3|-|TRBD2|TRBV12-3/TRBV12-4
CASSEVGTSGKDTQYF
TGTGCCAGCAGTGAAGTAGGGACTAGCGGGAAGGATACGCAGTATTTT
>TRBJ1-1|many|TRBD1|TRBV15
CATSRTGQTEAFF
TGTGCCACCAGCAGGACGGGACAGACAGAAGCTTTCTTT